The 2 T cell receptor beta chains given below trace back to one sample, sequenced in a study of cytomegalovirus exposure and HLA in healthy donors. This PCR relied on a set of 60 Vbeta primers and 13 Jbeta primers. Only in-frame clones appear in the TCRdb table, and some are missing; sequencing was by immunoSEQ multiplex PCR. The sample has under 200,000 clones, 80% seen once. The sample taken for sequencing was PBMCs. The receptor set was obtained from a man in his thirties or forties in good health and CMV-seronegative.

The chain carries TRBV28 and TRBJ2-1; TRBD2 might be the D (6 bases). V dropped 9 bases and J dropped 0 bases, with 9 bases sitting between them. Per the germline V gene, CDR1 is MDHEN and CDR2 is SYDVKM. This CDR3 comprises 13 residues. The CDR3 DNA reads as TGTGCCAGTGGGGGGAGCTCCTACAATGAGCAGTTCTTC. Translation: CASGGSSYNEQFF.

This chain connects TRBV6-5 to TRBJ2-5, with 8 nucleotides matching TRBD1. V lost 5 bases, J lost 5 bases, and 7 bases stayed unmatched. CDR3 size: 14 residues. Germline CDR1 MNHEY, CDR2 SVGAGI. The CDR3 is CASSGQGVSETQYF. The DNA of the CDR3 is TGTGCCAGCAGTGGACAGGGTGTAAGCGAGACCCAGTACTTC.